A single sample gave rise to the 8 T cell receptor beta chains below, sequenced in a study of CD8 T cells in ankylosing spondylitis. Using its own MiXCR run on the 5' RACE reads, TCRdb lists one record per CDR3 protein. In the table there are tens of thousands of distinct CDR3 sequences, approximately 10% of which are singletons. Sequencing used blood, either unsorted or a sorted T cell fraction (not recorded which). The receptors derive from a male donor with ankylosing spondylitis or in good health (not recorded which).

The chain links TRBV5-1 to TRBJ2-5, with 7 bases fitting TRBD1. Germline V gene data show CDR1 as SGHRS and CDR2 as YFSETQ. V lost 5 bases and J lost 2; bases outside the gene matches: 3. The CDR3 extends over 13 amino acids. CDR3 nucleotides: TGCGCCAGCAGACAGGGGTTACAAGAGACCCAGTACTTC. Protein: CASRQGLQETQYF. Using reference TRBV5-1 and TRBJ2-5 for the parts outside the CDR3, the full variable domain is KAGVTQTPRYLIKTRGQQVTLSCSPISGHRSVSWYQQTPGQGLQFLFEYFSETQRNKGNFPGRFSGRQFSNSRSEMNVSTLELGDSALYLCASRQGLQETQYFGPGTRLLVL.

This clonotype was seen only a few times. The rearrangement uses TRBV29-1 and TRBJ2-5; TRBD2 might be the D (5 bases). V dropped 6 bases and J dropped 1 base, with 15 bases sitting between them. This CDR3 spans 14 amino acids. Germline-derived CDR1 and CDR2 are SQVTM and ANQGSEA. In DNA form, the CDR3 reads TGCAGCGTCGCCGGTAGGCTAGCCCAAGAGACCCAGTACTTC. This encodes CSVAGRLAQETQYF. Combining the CDR3 with reference TRBV29-1 and TRBJ2-5 gives the whole variable domain SAVISQKPSRDICQRGTSLTIQCQVDSQVTMMFWYRQQPGQSLTLIATANQGSEATYESGFVIDKFPISRPNLTFSTLTVSNMSPEDSSIYLCSVAGRLAQETQYFGPGTRLLVL.

This clonotype has ten or more counts. The chain carries TRBV2 and TRBJ2-1, with 12 bases matching TRBD2. CDR3 length: 14 amino acids. Germline V CDR1 and CDR2: SNHLY, FYNNEI. J was trimmed by 10 bases and V by 3 bases; bases with no gene match: 4. The CDR3 nucleotides are TGTGCCAGCAGTGAGTCCCTAGCGGGAGGGGAGCAGTTCTTC. Its translation: CASSESLAGGEQFF.

This clonotype showed up many times. The gene calls are TRBV20-1 and TRBJ2-1; TRBD2 aligns across 10 bases. The junction had 17 bases not matched to a gene; V was cut back by 0 bases and J by 9 bases. The germline V gene has CDR1 DFQATT and CDR2 SNEGSKA (reference sequence). The CDR3 extends over 18 amino acids. CDR3 nucleotide sequence: TGCAGTGCTAGAGATCCCCCGGGGCTAGCGGGAGTAGGGGGTGAGCAGTTCTTC. Its translation is CSARDPPGLAGVGGEQFF.

The chain combines TRBV6-5 with TRBJ2-7; D uncertain. CDR1 is MNHEY and CDR2 is SVGAGI in the germline V gene. Trimming stripped 0 bases from V and 3 bases from J, with 9 bases between. CDR3 length equals 14 residues. The CDR3 region is CASSYSSQDYEQYF. The CDR3 coding sequence is TGTGCCAGCAGTTACTCGTCGCAGGACTACGAGCAGTACTTC.

In this sample, this clonotype turned up once. V gene TRBV12-1 combines with J gene TRBJ1-2. TRBV12-1 is classified as a pseudogene. The CDR3 has 17 residues. In DNA form, the CDR3 reads TGTGCCAGCAGCTCCGGGCTCCTATGGGGAGATGCGGGAGGCTACACCTTC. Residues: CASSSGLLWGDAGGYTF.

This clonotype came up many times. This rearrangement joins TRBV2 to TRBJ2-1, with D hard to call. Germline-derived CDR1 and CDR2 are SNHLY and FYNNEI. Trimming removed 4 bases at V and 7 bases at J, with 11 bases between. The CDR3 covers 13 residues. The CDR3 sequence is CASSGLSGNEQFF. CDR3 coding DNA: TGTGCCAGCAGTGGCCTAAGTGGAAATGAGCAGTTCTTC. Full variable domain (outside the CDR3, taken from reference TRBV2 and TRBJ2-1): EPEVTQTPSHQVTQMGQEVILRCVPISNHLYFYWYRQILGQKVEFLVSFYNNEISEKSEIFDDQFSVERPDGSNFTLKIRSTKLEDSAMYFCASSGLSGNEQFFGPGTRLTVL.

This clonotype was seen at least ten times. The V gene is TRBV19, the J gene TRBJ2-1; D call uncertain. V was shortened by 3 bases and J by 3 bases, with 15 bases between the two germline ends. The CDR3 runs to 16 residues. The germline gives CDR1 LNHDA, CDR2 SQIVND (reference sequence). This CDR3 is CASSINDRADYNEQFF. The CDR3 DNA reads as TGTGCCAGTAGTATTAATGACCGGGCCGACTACAATGAGCAGTTCTTC.